Reported below is one TCR beta chain. Antigen unknown. This entry is derived from a study of graft-versus-host responses after intestinal transplantation. Measured with immunoSEQ multiplex PCR; TCRdb has only the in-frame clones, and not every one. The sample includes roughly 38,000 clones, over 90% of them seen just once. Study-wide findings and caveats: The authors found GvH clones in recipient marrow, some appearing first in ileum or blood.

The CDR3 runs 15 residues. V lost 4 bases and J lost 4; bases outside the gene matches: 9. Germline lookup yields CDR1 SGHDT and CDR2 YYEEEE. The chain links TRBV5-6 to TRBJ2-7; TRBD1 aligns across 9 bases. The sequencing here drew on unstimulated CD8+ T cells sorted from spleen or lymph node cells, taken before transplant. This clonotype originated in a human donor who was the organ donor for an intestinal transplant. The CDR3 spells CASSAEGQGFYEQYF. The CDR3 DNA follows: TGTGCCAGCAGCGCGGAGGGACAGGGATTTTACGAGCAGTACTTC.